Below, 17 T cell receptor beta chains from the same sample are listed, as sequenced in a study of cytomegalovirus exposure and HLA in healthy donors. With 60 Vbeta and 13 Jbeta primers, the PCR was carried out. Sequenced by immunoSEQ multiplex PCR; TCRdb stores in-frame clones only, minus some. Here the sample spans 150,000 to 180,000 clones, 70% to 90% being singletons. The sequencing sample was made of PBMCs. These receptors originate from a middle-aged woman in good health and CMV-seropositive.

V is TRBV7-2 and J is TRBJ2-3; 14 positions match TRBD2. With V trimmed by 5 bases and J by 6 bases, 13 bases remained unmatched. Germline V lookup: CDR1 SGHTA, CDR2 FQGNSA. The CDR3 covers 18 residues. The CDR3 nucleotides are TGTGCCAGCAGCCGCAGACTAGCGGGAGGGAACGGAGGGGATACGCAGTATTTT. As protein: CASSRRLAGGNGGDTQYF. The full variable domain, rest sourced from reference TRBV7-2 and TRBJ2-3, is GAGVSQSPSNKVTEKGKDVELRCDPISGHTALYWYRQSLGQGLEFLIYFQGNSAPDKSGLPSDRFSAERTGGSVSTLTIQRTQQEDSAVYLCASSRRLAGGNGGDTQYFGPGTRLTVL.

This chain links TRBV7-2 with TRBJ2-1; 14 bases match TRBD2. From germline, CDR1 is SGHTA and CDR2 FQGNSA. The junction had 4 bases not matched to a gene; V was cut back by 3 bases and J by 9 bases. This CDR3 has 15 residues. This chain's CDR3 is CASSLGLAGVSEQFF. CDR3 nucleotide sequence: TGTGCCAGCAGCTTGGGACTAGCGGGAGTTAGTGAGCAGTTCTTC.

The chain joins TRBV5-1 to TRBJ2-1; D call uncertain. This CDR3 contains 15 residues. Trimming took 4 bases from V and 4 from J, leaving 15 bases between them. Per the germline V gene, CDR1 is SGHRS and CDR2 is YFSETQ. The CDR3 bases are TGCGCCAGCAGCCCCGCCCCGGGTCAGTACAATGAGCAGTTCTTC. Protein: CASSPAPGQYNEQFF.

The gene calls are TRBV29-1 and TRBJ2-5, with 12 bases matching TRBD1. J lost 4 bases, V lost 7 bases, and 4 bases had no gene match. There are 13 residues in the CDR3. Germline values: CDR1 SQVTM, CDR2 ANQGSEA. In nucleotides, the CDR3 is TGCAGCGGGGGACAGGGGGCGAGAGAGACCCAGTACTTC. Encoded protein: CSGGQGARETQYF.

This clone showed up just once. This rearrangement joins TRBV5-1 to TRBJ2-1; 8 nucleotides align to TRBD1. The CDR3 is 15 residues long. Germline V gene lookup returns CDR1 SGHRS and CDR2 YFSETQ. The ends lost 4 bases at V and 8 bases at J; junction bases unmatched: 11. CDR3 protein: CASSRLDREGDEQFF. In nucleotides, the CDR3 is TGCGCCAGCAGCCGTCTGGACAGGGAAGGGGATGAGCAGTTCTTC.

The V call is TRBV4-1, the J call TRBJ1-1; D gene uncertain. The V and J ends lost 4 bases and 4 bases respectively, with 16 bases between them. This CDR3 has 15 residues. CDR1 and CDR2 (germline): MGHRA, YSYEKL. CDR3 DNA sequence: TGCGCCAGCAGCCCCGAAGGCAGGTCGAGCACTGAAGCTTTCTTT. The encoded protein is CASSPEGRSSTEAFF.

This chain connects TRBV30 to TRBJ2-7; 10 nucleotides align to TRBD2. Germline trimming cut 3 bases from V and 6 bases from J; bases unmatched to any gene: 8. The CDR3 consists of 14 residues. CDR1 and CDR2 from the germline V gene are GTSNPN and SVGIG (reference sequence). CDR3 residues: CAWSGLAEPLEQYF. The CDR3 DNA sequence: TGTGCCTGGAGCGGACTAGCGGAACCTCTCGAGCAGTACTTC.

The rearrangement uses TRBV2 and TRBJ1-1; possibly TRBD1 for D (6 bases). With 7 bases removed from V and 5 bases from J, the gap between germline ends came to 14 bases. CDR1 and CDR2 (germline): SNHLY, FYNNEI. The CDR3 runs to 13 residues. CDR3 nucleotides: TGTGCCAGCAAGGGGGTATGGGATACTGAAGCTTTCTTT. Translation gives CASKGVWDTEAFF.

The J gene is TRBJ2-7, the V gene TRBV30, with unresolved D. The germline V gene encodes CDR1 GTSNPN and CDR2 SVGIG (reference sequence). This CDR3 has 12 amino acids. V shed 5 bases and J shed 0 bases, with 8 bases lying between them. DNA of the CDR3: TGTGCCTGGGATCGGTTCTCCTACGAGCAGTACTTC. Translation: CAWDRFSYEQYF.

This chain uses TRBV5-1 with TRBJ2-1, with TRBD2 matching over 11 bases. The J segment lost 2 bases and the V segment lost 1 base, leaving 5 bases of the junction unmatched. Germline assignment: CDR1 SGHRS and CDR2 YFSETQ. CDR3 length: 17 amino acids. The CDR3 coding sequence is TGCGCCAGCAGCTTGACCTCTAGCGGGGGGACCTACAATGAGCAGTTCTTC. Protein sequence: CASSLTSSGGTYNEQFF.

CDR3 nucleotides: TGTGCCAGCAGTGAACTAGCTAACTATGGCTACACCTTC. It specifies CASSELANYGYTF. The chain is built from TRBV2 and TRBJ1-2; D uncertain. Germline V gives CDR1 SNHLY, CDR2 FYNNEI. V lost 2 bases and J lost 0, with 4 bases in between. The CDR3 is made up of 13 amino acids.

The chain joins TRBV2 to TRBJ2-7; TRBD2 aligns across 8 bases. V lost 7 bases, J lost 6 bases, and 5 bases stayed unmatched. CDR1 SNHLY and CDR2 FYNNEI come from the germline V gene. The CDR3 totals 12 residues. CDR3 sequence reads: CASMVAGREQYF. CDR3 DNA: TGTGCCAGCATGGTAGCGGGACGCGAGCAGTACTTC.

This clone was observed a handful of times. The V gene is TRBV19, the J gene TRBJ1-5, with 10 bases lining up with TRBD1. The CDR3 consists of 15 residues. Germline loops: CDR1 LNHDA, CDR2 SQIVND (reference sequence). V shed 5 bases and J 6 bases; nucleotides not matched to a gene: 7. The CDR3 protein is CASSSDRGLGQPQHF. For the CDR3, the DNA is TGTGCCAGTAGTTCTGACAGGGGGCTTGGTCAGCCCCAGCATTTT.

The V gene is TRBV2, the J gene TRBJ2-7; 12 positions agree with TRBD2. The V segment lost 7 bases and the J segment 2 bases; nucleotides outside the gene matches: 12. Germline loops: CDR1 SNHLY, CDR2 FYNNEI. The CDR3 loop spans 17 amino acids. CDR3 DNA sequence: TGTGCCAGCAAGATAGAACTAGCGGGAGGATCGGCCTACGAGCAGTACTTC. Its translation is CASKIELAGGSAYEQYF.

The chain uses TRBV11-2 and TRBJ1-1; D is ambiguous. The V and J ends lost 0 bases and 1 base respectively, with 9 bases between them. CDR1 is SGHAT and CDR2 is FQNNGV in the germline V gene. The CDR3 totals 15 residues. The CDR3 bases are TGTGCCAGCAGCTTAGAAGATGGAGCGAACACTGAAGCTTTCTTT. Translating it yields CASSLEDGANTEAFF.

The chain employs TRBV6-5 and TRBJ2-7; 7 bases align to TRBD2. Germline CDR1 MNHEY, CDR2 SVGAGI. CDR3 length equals 14 residues. V lost 4 bases and J lost 3; bases outside the gene matches: 6. The CDR3 DNA reads as TGTGCCAGCAGTTTTTCGGGGGGTATCTACGAGCAGTACTTC. Encoded protein: CASSFSGGIYEQYF.

The genes are TRBV5-6 and TRBJ2-7; a weak D match, TRBD1 (7 bases). V lost 7 bases and J 3 bases, leaving 17 bases between the germline ends. Looked up from germline, CDR1 is SGHDT and CDR2 is YYEEEE. The CDR3 is 14 amino acids. The CDR3 sequence is CASSMDRTNYEQYF. The CDR3 nucleotides are TGTGCCAGCTCGATGGACAGGACTAACTACGAGCAGTACTTC.